The rows below give T cell receptor beta chains drawn from one sample of a study of T cells after yellow fever vaccination. TCRdb re-called the 5' RACE reads through MiXCR, storing one row per CDR3 protein. The sample includes about 550,000 distinct CDR3 sequences, roughly a fifth seen only once; the top ten take around 15%. Sequencing was performed on PBMCs, taken 15 days after the yellow fever booster vaccination. These receptor sequences come from a man aged 25 to 40 who received the YFV17D yellow fever vaccine. Each CDR3 is given with its conserved first and last residue. D genes are given only for firm matches. Rows give clone size only sometimes, using once, few, many, or a class for an expanded clone.

D gene: NA; V gene: TRBV5-1; clone size: few; J gene: TRBJ2-7; CDR3 DNA: TGCGCCAGCAGCCATAGCGGCACTCGCTCCTACGAGCAGTACTTC; CDR3 protein: CASSHSGTRSYEQYF
D gene: TRBD2; V gene: TRBV12-3/TRBV12-4; clone size: NA; J gene: TRBJ2-3; CDR3 DNA: TGTGCCAGCAGTTTATACAGGACTAGCGGGAGGGTTGGCACAGATACGCAGTATTTT; CDR3 protein: CASSLYRTSGRVGTDTQYF
D gene: NA; V gene: TRBV10-1; clone size: NA; J gene: TRBJ2-2; CDR3 DNA: TGCGCCAGCAGGGAAACGGAAGCCGGGGAGCTGTTTTTT; CDR3 protein: CASRETEAGELFF
D gene: NA; V gene: TRBV10-2; clone size: few; J gene: TRBJ2-3; CDR3 DNA: TGCGCCAGCAGACGTCTAGACACAGATACGCAGTATTTT; CDR3 protein: CASRRLDTDTQYF
D gene: NA; V gene: TRBV5-5; clone size: NA; J gene: TRBJ2-1; CDR3 DNA: TGTGCCAGCAGCCTTAACAGCGTTTCTTGGTTC; CDR3 protein: CASSLNSVSWF
D gene: NA; V gene: TRBV18; clone size: few; J gene: TRBJ1-6; CDR3 DNA: TGTGCCAGCTCACAGGGATTGTTGGATTCACCCCTCCACTTT; CDR3 protein: CASSQGLLDSPLHF
D gene: NA; V gene: TRBV7-3; clone size: NA; J gene: TRBJ1-1; CDR3 DNA: TGTGCCAGCAGCTTTTATCCGGACACTGAAGCTTTCTTT; CDR3 protein: CASSFYPDTEAFF
D gene: NA; V gene: TRBV20-1; clone size: NA; J gene: TRBJ2-7; CDR3 DNA: TGCAGTGCTCCTGGGACGGAGAGCTCCTACGAGCAGTACTTC; CDR3 protein: CSAPGTESSYEQYF
D gene: TRBD1; V gene: TRBV20-1; clone size: NA; J gene: TRBJ2-7; CDR3 DNA: TGCAGTGCGTTTAGGGACAGGGTAGGGGAGCAGTACTTC; CDR3 protein: CSAFRDRVGEQYF
D gene: TRBD1; V gene: TRBV27; clone size: NA; J gene: TRBJ2-7; CDR3 DNA: TGTGCCAGCAGCCAAGGGACAGGGCTTCTGTCCGAGCAGTACTTC; CDR3 protein: CASSQGTGLLSEQYF